Listed here is a single T cell receptor (beta chain). Losses at the gene ends were 3 bases for V and 0 bases for J; bases not matched to a gene: 9. This CDR3 is built from 19 residues. The germline gives CDR1 SGHDT, CDR2 YYEEEE. This specimen belongs to a study of shared clonotypes between healthy human individuals. TCRdb's copy holds only in-frame clones and misses some; the assay was immunoSEQ multiplex PCR. The table shows about 820,000 clones, with around 93% occurring only once. The naive CD8 subset, CD45RO-negative cells positively selected for CCR7, excluded terminally differentiated effector memory CD45RA+ cells.

V and J are TRBV5-6 and TRBJ2-3, with 14 bases aligning to TRBD2. This TCR was sampled from a man aged 25 to 45 in good health. Specimen: naive CD8+ T cells sorted from blood. CDR3 in amino acids: CASSSGLAGGPTSTDTQYF. The CDR3, as DNA: TGTGCCAGCAGCTCCGGACTAGCGGGAGGACCGACTAGCACAGATACGCAGTATTTT.